This is a list of T cell receptor beta chains from one sample in a study of shared clonotypes between healthy human individuals. Clones were sequenced by immunoSEQ multiplex PCR, and TCRdb holds only the in-frame ones, with some missing. The table includes 80,000 to 100,000 clones, around 68% detected once. Source material: memory CD8+ T cells sorted from blood. These receptors were obtained from a man aged 25 to 45 in good health. The CDR3 runs from the conserved cysteine through the conserved F or W. A D gene is named only where the DNA matches it firmly. Not all rows give a size; the values are once, few, many and, for expanded clones, a class.

D gene | clone size | J gene | V gene | CDR3 DNA | CDR3 protein
- | medium-sized | TRBJ2-5 | TRBV4-1 | TGCGCCAGCAGCCCCCCAGGTGGGGCTAGCGAACAAGAGACCCAGTACTTC | CASSPPGGASEQETQYF
TRBD1 | - | TRBJ1-1 | TRBV30 | TGTGCCTGGAGTACAGGGGGGTACACTGAAGCTTTCTTT | CAWSTGGYTEAFF
TRBD2 | many | TRBJ2-7 | TRBV7-9 | TGTGCCAGCAGCACGGGACTAGCGGGAGGATCCTACTACGAGCAGTACTTC | CASSTGLAGGSYYEQYF
- | - | TRBJ2-6 | TRBV6-4 | TGTGCCAGCAGTGATGGGGGGCATGGGGCCAACGTCCTGACTTTC | CASSDGGHGANVLTF
- | - | TRBJ2-3 | TRBV7-9 | TGTGCCAGCAGCCAACTCGGGGGAGTTCAGGGTACGCAGTATTTT | CASSQLGGVQGTQYF
- | - | TRBJ2-1 | TRBV6-1 | TGTGCCAGCAGTGAGGTACAAGTCCGGCACAGTGAGCAGTTCTTC | CASSEVQVRHSEQFF
- | - | TRBJ2-7 | TRBV7-9 | TGTGCCAGCAGCCCTCCGGAGGAAAGGTACGAGCAGTACTTC | CASSPPEERYEQYF
- | - | TRBJ2-7 | TRBV5-4 | TGTGCCAGCAGACATCGGGGTCCATTAGGTAAGTACTTC | CASRHRGPLGKYF
TRBD2 | - | TRBJ2-3 | TRBV6-4 | TGTGCCAGCAGTGAGGCTAGCGGGAGGGCAGATACGCAGTATTTT | CASSEASGRADTQYF
- | - | TRBJ2-7 | TRBV21-1 | TGTGCCAGCAGCAAAGTTTACCAAGGAGTGGGAAAAGGGCCCTACGAGCAGTACTTC | CASSKVYQGVGKGPYEQYF
- | - | TRBJ2-7 | TRBV7-8 | TGTGCCAGCAGCCTCCTTGGGGGCTACGAGCAGTACTTC | CASSLLGGYEQYF
TRBD1 | - | TRBJ1-2 | TRBV7-9 | TGTGCCAGCAGTCCCAAGGCAGGGGGCCTCTATGGCTACACCTTC | CASSPKAGGLYGYTF
- | - | TRBJ2-7 | TRBV7-9 | TGTGCCAGCAGTAAATTAGGGGGGGATTCCTACGAGCAGTACTTC | CASSKLGGDSYEQYF
- | - | TRBJ2-3 | TRBV7-9 | TGTGCCAGCAGCCCACAGAACCCCCGGGAGAGCACAGATACGCAGTATTTT | CASSPQNPRESTDTQYF
- | many | TRBJ1-4 | TRBV2 | TGTGCCAGCAGTGATCTTCGCGGGGAAAAACTGTTTTTT | CASSDLRGEKLFF
TRBD1 | - | TRBJ2-3 | TRBV6-6 | TGTGCCAGCAGTTTCCGGGACAGGAGCACAGATACGCAGTATTTT | CASSFRDRSTDTQYF
TRBD1 | - | TRBJ2-3 | TRBV18 | TGTGCCAGCTCACCACCCACCGGGACAGGGCAAACAGATACGCAGTATTTT | CASSPPTGTGQTDTQYF
TRBD1 | - | TRBJ1-2 | TRBV6-1 | TGTGCCAGCAGTGAAGCGGTGGGACAGGGGAACTATGGCTACACCTTC | CASSEAVGQGNYGYTF
TRBD2 | - | TRBJ2-7 | TRBV19 | TGTGCCAGTAGTATTGGGCTAGCGGGCACCTACGAGCAGTACTTC | CASSIGLAGTYEQYF
TRBD2 | - | TRBJ2-1 | TRBV6-1 | TGTGCCAGCAGTGATGGGCCTAGCGGGAGAGGTGAGCAGTTCTTC | CASSDGPSGRGEQFF
- | - | TRBJ2-1 | TRBV28 | TGTGCCAGCAGTCCAACAGCGGAGCTGTACAATGAGCAGTTCTTC | CASSPTAELYNEQFF
- | - | TRBJ2-3 | TRBV10-1 | TGCGCCACCTCGTCAGGGCCAGATACGCAGTATTTT | CATSSGPDTQYF
- | - | TRBJ2-5 | TRBV5-5 | TGTGCCAGCAGCCACCGGGGCAGAAAAGAGACCCAGTACTTC | CASSHRGRKETQYF
- | - | TRBJ2-2 | TRBV5-5 | TGTGCCAGCAGCTTGGGGTCACGGAGGGGGTACGCCGGGGAGCTGTTTTTT | CASSLGSRRGYAGELFF
- | - | TRBJ2-2 | TRBV5-6 | TGTGCCAGCAGCTTGTTGAAAAAGGGGAAGAACACCGGGGAGCTGTTTTTT | CASSLLKKGKNTGELFF
- | few | TRBJ2-7 | TRBV6-5 | TGTGCCAGCAGTGAAGGGACGGCGCCCTACGAGCAGTACTTC | CASSEGTAPYEQYF
- | - | TRBJ1-1 | TRBV19 | TGTGCCAGTAAGGGATTAGTCGGGGGGGGATTCACTGAAGCTTTCTTT | CASKGLVGGGFTEAFF